The 32 T cell receptor beta chains below all came from one sample that was sequenced in a study of identical twins. TCRdb reprocessed the 5' RACE reads via MiXCR and lists one record per CDR3 protein. Seen here are 600,000 to 850,000 distinct CDR3 sequences, about 20% observed once, and the top ten hold roughly 13%. The data were also submitted as part of a second study, on T cells expressing NK-cell markers.

The sample was PBMCs. These receptors were collected from a woman aged 18-35 years in good health.

This clonotype has only one observation. The chain is built from TRBV7-2 and TRBJ2-7, with 9 nucleotides matching TRBD1. Losses at the gene ends were 5 bases for V and 7 bases for J; bases not matched to a gene: 6. The CDR3 loop spans 13 amino acids. Germline V CDR1 and CDR2: SGHTA, FQGNSA. As DNA, the CDR3 is TGTGCCAGCAGCCTCCGGACAGGGGAGGAGCAGTACTTC. It encodes CASSLRTGEEQYF.

This clonotype was seen a few times. The chain couples TRBV15 to TRBJ1-2, with TRBD1 identical over 12 bases. The CDR3 covers 15 residues. The junction had 5 bases not matched to a gene; V was cut back by 2 bases and J by 7 bases. CDR1 is LNHNV and CDR2 is YYDKDF in the germline V gene (reference sequence). CDR3 bases: TGTGCCACCAGCAGAAGGGGACAGGGGGCGGTTGGCTACACCTTC. Its translation is CATSRRGQGAVGYTF.

This clonotype was seen a handful of times. This chain links TRBV14 with TRBJ1-3; D not resolved. The CDR3 is 15 residues long. Between the trimmed V and J ends, which lost 6 bases and 3 bases, there was a span of 15 bases. Germline loops: CDR1 SGHDN, CDR2 FVKESK. This CDR3 is CASSLYAGGGNTIYF. In DNA, the CDR3 is TGTGCCAGCAGTCTCTATGCGGGAGGTGGAAACACCATATATTTT.

J is TRBJ2-5 and V is TRBV3-1; TRBD2 matches 12 bases. The ends lost 0 bases at V and 2 bases at J; junction bases unmatched: 7. Germline V lookup: CDR1 LGHDT, CDR2 YNNKEL (reference sequence). This CDR3 has 18 amino acids. CDR3 DNA: TGTGCCAGCAGCCAAGATCACGGACTAGCGGGGATTCAAGAGACCCAGTACTTC. Residues: CASSQDHGLAGIQETQYF.

The genes are TRBV29-1 and TRBJ2-7; maybe TRBD2 (5 bases). CDR1 is SQVTM, CDR2 ANQGSEA, per germline. The CDR3 runs 15 residues. V was trimmed by 4 bases and J by 2 bases, leaving 18 bases between them. CDR3 sequence reads: CSVVISGVITYEQYF. CDR3 nucleotide sequence: TGCAGCGTTGTTATATCCGGGGTAATTACCTACGAGCAGTACTTC.

The chain uses TRBV5-1 and TRBJ2-7, with 10 bases aligning to TRBD2. The V gene's germline CDR1 is SGHRS and CDR2 YFSETQ. The CDR3 totals 16 residues. V shed 0 bases, J shed 3 bases, and the junction held 6 bases outside the gene matches. In nucleotides, the CDR3 is TGCGCCAGCAGCTTGGAGCCTAGCGGGGGCCTCTACGAGCAGTACTTC. Its protein is CASSLEPSGGLYEQYF.

The V call is TRBV30, the J call TRBJ1-2; D might be TRBD1 (5 bases). Germline V gives CDR1 GTSNPN, CDR2 SVGIG (reference sequence). V lost 3 bases to trimming and J lost 7 bases, with 15 bases between them. The CDR3 spans 13 residues. Here the CDR3 DNA reads TGTGCCTGGAGGGCGGGACCCGGGAGTGGCTACACCTTC. This gives the protein CAWRAGPGSGYTF.

The V and J genes are TRBV10-3 and TRBJ2-1, with 15 bases fitting TRBD2. The CDR3 spans 18 residues. Germline V CDR1 and CDR2: ENHRY, SYGVKD. Trimming removed 2 bases from V and 4 bases from J; junction bases left unmatched: 6. The CDR3 protein is CAISERGLAGGRYNEQFF. DNA for the CDR3: TGTGCCATCAGTGAGAGGGGACTAGCGGGAGGCCGTTACAATGAGCAGTTCTTC.

This clonotype was counted between two and nine times. This chain connects TRBV6-5 to TRBJ2-5, with D maybe TRBD1 (6 bases). V was clipped by 0 bases and J by 1 base, with 21 bases between them. Looked up from germline, CDR1 is MNHEY and CDR2 is SVGAGI. This CDR3 is 19 amino acids long. In nucleotides, the CDR3 is TGTGCCAGCAGTTACTCGAGGCGGTATCAAACAGGGCGCCAAGAGACCCAGTACTTC. This sequence encodes CASSYSRRYQTGRQETQYF.

This clonotype was detected a few times. The chain links TRBV4-2 to TRBJ1-1; D gene ambiguous. The V gene's germline CDR1 is LGHNA and CDR2 YNFKEQ. This CDR3 is 12 amino acids long. The V end lost 0 bases, the J end lost 11 bases, and 10 bases lay between the germline ends. DNA of the CDR3: TGTGCCAGCAGCCAAGAGACCCCAGTCGCTTTCTTT. Translated: CASSQETPVAFF.

The V call is TRBV7-9, the J call TRBJ2-1; the D gene is possibly TRBD1 (6 bases). The CDR3 runs 14 residues. Trimming took off 5 bases at V and 6 bases at J, with 14 bases between the two ends. Germline CDR1 SEHNR, CDR2 FQNEAQ (reference sequence). The CDR3 region has the DNA TGTGCCAGCAGCCAGCCGACAGGTGGCAATGAGCAGTTCTTC. This codes for CASSQPTGGNEQFF.

The chain employs TRBV5-6 and TRBJ2-5, with a weak D call TRBD1 (6 bases). The CDR3 is made up of 15 amino acids. CDR1 and CDR2 (germline): SGHDT, YYEEEE. Between the trimmed V and J ends, which lost 1 base and 1 base, there was a span of 11 bases. The CDR3, as DNA: TGTGCCAGCAGCTTGAACAGGGCCTTCCAAGAGACCCAGTACTTC. The encoded protein is CASSLNRAFQETQYF.

The J gene is TRBJ2-1, the V gene TRBV7-9; the D call may be TRBD1 or TRBD2 (5 bases each). CDR3 length equals 16 residues. V gave up 5 bases and J gave up 0 bases, with 14 bases separating them. Germline V gene data show CDR1 as SEHNR and CDR2 as FQNEAQ (reference sequence). The CDR3 nucleotides are TGTGCCAGCAGCGGCAGGGCGGGTAGCTCCTACAATGAGCAGTTCTTC. Amino acid sequence: CASSGRAGSSYNEQFF.

This clonotype was seen repeatedly, ten times or more. At one end the junction does not follow the germline gene, possibly because of a read error. The V gene is TRBV5-8, the J gene TRBJ2-7, with TRBD2 matching over 7 bases. The germline V gene has CDR1 SGHTS and CDR2 YDEGEE. The CDR3 is made up of 14 amino acids. CDR3 amino acids: CASSLASGPYEQYF. CDR3 bases: TGTGCCAGCAGTTTGGCTAGCGGACCTTATGAGCAGTACTTC.

V is TRBV20-1 and J is TRBJ2-7; D is unclear. Trimming shortened V by 3 bases and J by 0 bases, and 12 bases separated the two germline ends. This CDR3 has 14 amino acids. From germline, CDR1 is DFQATT and CDR2 SNEGSKA (reference sequence). DNA of the CDR3: TGCAGTGCTAGGGGAAAAGAGAGCTCCTACGAGCAGTACTTC. It encodes CSARGKESSYEQYF.

This clonotype occurred a few times. The V and J genes are TRBV20-1 and TRBJ2-5; maybe TRBD2 (6 bases). The CDR3 covers 10 residues. Trimming shortened V by 6 bases and J by 5 bases, and 7 bases separated the two germline ends. CDR1 and CDR2 (germline): DFQATT, SNEGSKA (reference sequence). CDR3 in amino acids: CSAAGETQYF. The CDR3, as DNA: TGCAGTGCCGCGGGGGAGACCCAGTACTTC.

V and J are TRBV12-3 or TRBV12-4 and TRBJ1-1, with D tentatively TRBD1 (6 bases). V gave up 3 bases and J gave up 10 bases, with 9 bases separating them. The CDR3 consists of 11 residues. CDR3 coding DNA: TGTGCCAGCAGTTTCGAGGGGGGAGCTTTCTTT. It codes for CASSFEGGAFF.

The chain is built from TRBV11-1 and TRBJ2-6; a possible D gene is TRBD1 (5 bases). V shed 2 bases and J shed 0 bases, with 14 bases lying between them. This CDR3 region has 18 residues. Germline V lookup: CDR1 SGHAT, CDR2 FQDESV (reference sequence). CDR3 DNA: TGTGCCAGCAGCTTAAGTGGGGCAGAGAGCTCTGGGGCCAACGTCCTGACTTTC. It yields the protein CASSLSGAESSGANVLTF.

This clonotype was detected ten times or more. The chain joins TRBV5-1 to TRBJ1-2; weak D call: TRBD1 (5 bases). There are 14 residues in the CDR3. Germline V CDR1 and CDR2: SGHRS, YFSETQ. With 2 bases removed from V and 6 bases from J, the gap between germline ends came to 14 bases. CDR3: CASSLGAADHGYTF. CDR3 bases: TGCGCCAGCAGCTTAGGGGCGGCAGATCATGGCTACACCTTC.

The chain employs TRBV12-3 or TRBV12-4 and TRBJ2-3, with D unclear. V lost 1 base and J 6 bases, leaving 14 bases between the germline ends. The CDR3 is 15 amino acids. The CDR3, as DNA: TGTGCCAGCAGTTTAGGCCACACGCTTGCTGATACGCAGTATTTT. It yields the protein CASSLGHTLADTQYF.

This sequence joins TRBV5-5 and TRBJ1-5; the D is unclear. V lost 5 bases, J lost 7 bases, and 13 bases lay in between. The CDR3 spans 13 residues. CDR1 is SGHKS, CDR2 YYEKEE, per germline (reference sequence). The CDR3 coding sequence is TGTGCCAGCAGTGTCGTGGGCGGACAGCCCCAGCATTTT. The encoded protein is CASSVVGGQPQHF.

This clonotype was picked up a small number of times. This chain connects TRBV5-4 to TRBJ2-3, with D possibly matching TRBD2 (6 bases). The V gene's germline CDR1 is SGHNT and CDR2 YYREEE (reference sequence). The CDR3 consists of 17 residues. The germline V and J ends were trimmed by 0 bases and 0 bases, with 14 bases remaining between them. For the CDR3, the DNA is TGTGCCAGCAGCTTGGGTCCGGGAGCTAGTAGCACAGATACGCAGTATTTT. Residues: CASSLGPGASSTDTQYF. Full variable domain (rest looked up from reference TRBV5-4 and TRBJ2-3): ETGVTQSPTHLIKTRGQQVTLRCSSQSGHNTVSWYQQALGQGPQFIFQYYREEENGRGNFPPRFSGLQFPNYSSELNVNALELDDSALYLCASSLGPGASSTDTQYFGPGTRLTVL.

This clonotype was observed a few times. CDR3 residues: CASSLEDGPNTEAFF. CDR3 nucleotide sequence: TGCGCCAGCAGCTTAGAGGACGGACCGAACACTGAAGCTTTCTTT. The V and J genes are TRBV5-1 and TRBJ1-1; D not certain. In germline, CDR1 is SGHRS, CDR2 YFSETQ. The CDR3 totals 15 residues. Between the trimmed V and J ends, which lost 2 bases and 1 base, there was a span of 12 bases.

This clonotype came up a few times. The rearrangement uses TRBV5-1 and TRBJ2-1; TRBD1 or TRBD2 may be the D gene (5 bases each). V was clipped by 6 bases and J by 8 bases, with 12 bases between them. Germline CDR1 is SGHRS and CDR2 is YFSETQ. The CDR3 contains 12 residues. The CDR3 sequence: CASTHQGDEQFF. The CDR3 nucleotides read TGCGCCAGCACCCATCAGGGAGATGAGCAGTTCTTC.

The table lists this clonotype with many counts. The rearrangement uses TRBV7-9 and TRBJ2-1; the match to TRBD1 covers 10 bases. Per the germline V gene, CDR1 is SEHNR and CDR2 is FQNEAQ (reference sequence). The CDR3 is 15 amino acids. With V trimmed by 5 bases and J by 6 bases, 7 bases remained unmatched. CDR3: CASSISRTGGNEQFF. Written as DNA, the CDR3 is TGTGCCAGCAGCATCTCCAGGACAGGGGGCAATGAGCAGTTCTTC.

The table lists this clonotype with a few counts. V usage is TRBV30 and J usage is TRBJ2-5, with D perhaps TRBD2 (6 bases). The V gene's germline CDR1 is GTSNPN and CDR2 SVGIG (reference sequence). This CDR3 spans 13 amino acids. The germline V and J ends were trimmed by 0 bases and 5 bases, with 10 bases remaining between them. CDR3 in DNA: TGTGCCTGGAGTGTACAAGGGAGGGAGACCCAGTACTTC. This sequence encodes CAWSVQGRETQYF. Complete variable domain (other parts from reference TRBV30 and TRBJ2-5): SQTIHQWPATLVQPVGSPLSLECTVEGTSNPNLYWYRQAAGRGLQLLFYSVGIGQISSEVPQNLSASRPQDRQFILSSKKLLLSDSGFYLCAWSVQGRETQYFGPGTRLLVL.

V usage is TRBV20-1 and J usage is TRBJ2-3; TRBD2 aligns across 11 bases. The CDR3 is 15 residues long. V trimming: 6 bases; J trimming: 4 bases; junction bases outside the gene matches: 9. The germline gives CDR1 DFQATT, CDR2 SNEGSKA (reference sequence). Written as DNA, the CDR3 is TGCAGTGCCCGTGCTAGCGGGGGGCCGCCAGATACGCAGTATTTT. It specifies CSARASGGPPDTQYF.

This clonotype was detected a few times. This chain connects TRBV4-3 to TRBJ2-7, with D possibly being TRBD2 (6 bases). Trimming left V 0 bases short and J 4 bases short, with 10 bases between. The germline CDR1 and CDR2 sequences are LGHNA and YSLEER. The CDR3 loop spans 14 amino acids. CDR3 protein: CASSQDTGVYEQYF. CDR3 sequence (DNA): TGCGCCAGCAGCCAAGATACGGGAGTATACGAGCAGTACTTC.

The rearrangement joins TRBV6-5 to TRBJ2-1, with D unresolved. CDR1 MNHEY and CDR2 SVGAGI come from the germline V gene. This CDR3 has 14 amino acids. The V end was cut by 0 bases, the J end by 8 bases, with 11 bases between. In DNA, the CDR3 is TGTGCCAGCAGTTACTCTTCTGGTGGGTATGAGCAGTTCTTC. The encoded protein is CASSYSSGGYEQFF.

The V and J genes are TRBV5-1 and TRBJ2-7, with D perhaps TRBD2 (6 bases). CDR3 length equals 16 residues. CDR1 is SGHRS, CDR2 YFSETQ, per germline. Trimming shortened V by 4 bases and J by 3 bases, and 20 bases separated the two germline ends. The CDR3 nucleotides are TGCGCCAGCAGCCCATTCACGACTAGTCGTGACTACGAGCAGTACTTC. Translation: CASSPFTTSRDYEQYF.

This clonotype showed up just once. The chain is built from TRBV5-1 and TRBJ2-1, with 8 positions matching TRBD1. This CDR3 is built from 15 residues. Germline-derived CDR1 and CDR2 are SGHRS and YFSETQ. Losses at the gene ends were 2 bases for V and 6 bases for J; bases not matched to a gene: 7. CDR3 nucleotides: TGCGCCAGCAGCTTCGGACAGGGAGGTGGCAATGAGCAGTTCTTC. Translated: CASSFGQGGGNEQFF. Full variable domain (remainder filled in from reference TRBV5-1 and TRBJ2-1): KAGVTQTPRYLIKTRGQQVTLSCSPISGHRSVSWYQQTPGQGLQFLFEYFSETQRNKGNFPGRFSGRQFSNSRSEMNVSTLELGDSALYLCASSFGQGGGNEQFFGPGTRLTVL.

This clonotype has only a few counts. V and J are TRBV12-3 or TRBV12-4 and TRBJ2-3, with D uncertain. This CDR3 has 14 amino acids. Trimming removed 2 bases at V and 3 bases at J, with 9 bases between. CDR3 region: CASSLSAGTDTQYF. CDR3 DNA: TGTGCCAGCAGTTTATCGGCCGGTACAGATACGCAGTATTTT.